A selection of T cell receptor beta chains follows, all from one sample in a study of memory B cells and T cells in multiple sclerosis. TCRdb's table, derived via immunoSEQ multiplex PCR, lists solely in-frame clones and lacks some. The data show under 50,000 clones, around 79% seen once. These receptors' targets are unknown. Sequencing was done on a sample of PBMCs from blood kept in culture. These receptor sequences come from a human donor with multiple sclerosis. Both conserved end residues are part of each CDR3. D genes are given only for firm matches.

NA | TRBJ1-2 | TRBV6-6 | CASHSSGYTF | TGTGCCAGCCACTCATCGGGCTACACCTTC
NA | TRBJ2-2 | TRBV5-1 | CASSFSPLAANTGELFF | TGCGCCAGCAGCTTCTCCCCCCTAGCTGCGAACACCGGGGAGCTGTTTTTT
NA | TRBJ1-5 | TRBV2 | CASSERTVINQPQHF | TGTGCCAGCAGTGAGCGGACAGTGATTAATCAGCCCCAGCATTTT
TRBD1 | TRBJ2-5 | TRBV29-1 | CSVEGDRSFQETQYF | TGCAGCGTTGAAGGGGACAGATCTTTCCAAGAGACCCAGTACTTC
NA | TRBJ1-1 | TRBV7-9 | CASSLGGASSTSRNSAFF | TGTGCCAGCAGCTTAGGGGGGGCCTCCTCCACCAGCAGGAACTCGGCTTTCTTT
TRBD2 | TRBJ2-7 | TRBV10-3 | CATQRGGYEQYF | TGTGCCACCCAGCGGGGGGGCTACGAGCAGTACTTC
TRBD2 | TRBJ2-1 | TRBV7-2 | CASSSQSGGANEQFF | TGTGCCAGCAGCTCCCAGAGCGGGGGGGCCAATGAGCAGTTCTTC
TRBD2 | TRBJ2-5 | TRBV2 | CASRVGLSLTSGGETQYF | TGTGCCAGCAGAGTGGGCCTCTCCCTGACTAGCGGGGGCGAGACCCAGTACTTC
NA | TRBJ2-2 | TRBV5-1 | CASSATGHLEVAGELFF | TGCGCCAGCAGCGCTACGGGACATTTAGAAGTAGCCGGGGAGCTGTTTTTT
NA | TRBJ1-2 | TRBV6-5 | CASSRAPEGYTF | TGTGCCAGCAGTCGGGCCCCGGAGGGCTACACCTTC